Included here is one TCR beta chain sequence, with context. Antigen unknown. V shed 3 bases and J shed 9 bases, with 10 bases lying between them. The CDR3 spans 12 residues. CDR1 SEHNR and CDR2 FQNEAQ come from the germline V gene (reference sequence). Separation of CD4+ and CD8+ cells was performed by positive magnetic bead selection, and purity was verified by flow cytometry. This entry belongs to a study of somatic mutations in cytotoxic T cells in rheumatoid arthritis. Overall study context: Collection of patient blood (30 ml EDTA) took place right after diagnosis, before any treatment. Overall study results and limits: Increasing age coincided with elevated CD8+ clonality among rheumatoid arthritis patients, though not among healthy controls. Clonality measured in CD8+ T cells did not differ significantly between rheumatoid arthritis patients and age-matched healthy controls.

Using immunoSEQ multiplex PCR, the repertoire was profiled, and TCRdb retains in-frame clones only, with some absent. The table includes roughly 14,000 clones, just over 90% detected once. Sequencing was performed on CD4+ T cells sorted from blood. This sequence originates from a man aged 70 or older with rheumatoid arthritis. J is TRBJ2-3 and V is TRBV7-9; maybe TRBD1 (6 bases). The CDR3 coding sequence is TGTGCCAGCAGCTTCCAGAGGGGGACGCAGTATTTT. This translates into CASSFQRGTQYF.